The 28 T cell receptor beta chains below all came from one sample that was sequenced in a study of control samples from healthy donors and cancer patients. Repertoires were generated with immunoSEQ multiplex PCR, while TCRdb's copy carries only in-frame clones and drops some. Of 95,000 to 150,000 clones listed, approximately 90% are singletons. The sample comprised blood. These receptors were obtained from a woman under 30 in good health.

The chain joins TRBV5-6 to TRBJ2-3; 8 bases agree with TRBD2. This CDR3 is built from 19 residues. Germline V gene lookup returns CDR1 SGHDT and CDR2 YYEEEE. Trimming removed 2 bases from V and 0 bases from J; junction bases left unmatched: 14. The CDR3 loop reads CASSFGPRGGRVSTDTQYF. CDR3 sequence (DNA): TGTGCCAGCAGCTTCGGTCCCCGGGGGGGCCGGGTTAGCACAGATACGCAGTATTTT.

V and J are TRBV7-3 and TRBJ2-5, with D unclear. Trimming pared 4 bases from V and 5 bases from J, leaving 8 bases between. Germline CDR1 and CDR2: SGHTA and FQGTGA. This CDR3 is built from 12 residues. CDR3 region: CASSSDGETQYF. The CDR3 coding sequence is TGTGCCAGCAGCTCCGATGGGGAGACCCAGTACTTC.

V gene TRBV28 combines with J gene TRBJ2-1; no clear D gene. The CDR3 loop spans 14 amino acids. The V end was cut by 6 bases, the J end by 3 bases, with 12 bases between. Germline values: CDR1 MDHEN, CDR2 SYDVKM. CDR3 amino acids: CASSVFEDYNEQFF. The CDR3 region has the DNA TGTGCCAGCAGCGTCTTTGAGGACTACAATGAGCAGTTCTTC.

On this clone: Other DNA sequences in this specimen translate into the identical CDR3. The V and J genes are TRBV5-4 and TRBJ2-5; D could derive from TRBD1 or TRBD2 (6 bases each). The CDR3 is 12 amino acids. Per germline, CDR1 SGHNT and CDR2 YYREEE (reference sequence). V lost 3 bases to trimming and J lost 5 bases, with 8 bases between them. The chain's CDR3 is CASSSGGETQYF. DNA for the CDR3: TGTGCCAGCAGCTCCGGGGGCGAGACCCAGTACTTC.

The V and J genes are TRBV3-1 (or the pseudogene TRBV3-2) and TRBJ1-3; TRBD1 agrees at 8 bases. Germline values: CDR1 LGHDT, CDR2 YNNKEL (reference sequence). V trimming: 2 bases; J trimming: 3 bases; junction bases outside the gene matches: 15. CDR3 length: 19 residues. The CDR3 is CASSQWTGSDFSNGNTIYF. The DNA of the CDR3 is TGTGCCAGCAGCCAATGGACAGGGTCGGATTTTTCTAATGGAAACACCATATATTTT.

V and J are TRBV7-9 and TRBJ1-5; D perhaps matches TRBD1 (6 bases). Germline values: CDR1 SEHNR, CDR2 FQNEAQ (reference sequence). This CDR3 spans 14 amino acids. Between the trimmed V and J ends, which lost 5 bases and 2 bases, there was a span of 10 bases. The CDR3 coding sequence is TGTGCCAGCAGCCCAGGGGAAGGCAATCAGCCCCAGCATTTT. Translation: CASSPGEGNQPQHF.

The chain carries TRBV14 and TRBJ2-7, with D perhaps TRBD2 (5 bases). Looked up from germline, CDR1 is SGHDN and CDR2 is FVKESK. The CDR3 spans 17 residues. Deletions cut 2 bases from V and 0 bases from J, with 17 bases between. DNA for the CDR3: TGTGCCAGCAGCCAATCGTTCGGGAAACTCGACTCCTACGAGCAGTACTTC. Translated: CASSQSFGKLDSYEQYF.

The chain employs TRBV13 and TRBJ1-3; no clear D gene. The germline CDR1 and CDR2 sequences are PRHDT and FYEKMQ (reference sequence). V shed 2 bases and J shed 0 bases, with 5 bases lying between them. The CDR3 spans 14 residues. This CDR3 reads CASSLLSSGNTIYF. The CDR3 nucleotides are TGTGCCAGCAGCTTACTGAGCTCTGGAAACACCATATATTTT.

The rearrangement joins TRBV28 to TRBJ1-1; D gene uncertain. There are 15 residues in the CDR3. The germline V gene encodes CDR1 MDHEN and CDR2 SYDVKM. V shed 6 bases and J shed 4 bases, with 18 bases lying between them. The CDR3 spells CASRGGWPKGTEAFF. The CDR3 DNA reads as TGTGCCAGCAGGGGAGGCTGGCCCAAGGGCACTGAAGCTTTCTTT.

The V call is TRBV9, the J call TRBJ2-7; D call uncertain. The CDR3 consists of 17 residues. From germline, CDR1 is SGDLS and CDR2 YYNGEE. Deletions cut 10 bases from V and 0 bases from J, with 26 bases between. The CDR3 is CAGYVPQQPQASYEQYF. The CDR3 DNA reads as TGTGCCGGATACGTTCCGCAACAACCTCAAGCCTCCTACGAGCAGTACTTC.

The chain joins TRBV4-3 to TRBJ1-4; D is uncertain. The CDR3 is made up of 16 amino acids. V was trimmed by 0 bases and J by 6 bases, leaving 14 bases between them. Germline V gene lookup returns CDR1 LGHNA and CDR2 YSLEER. This CDR3 reads CASSQDGGGKDEKLFF. As DNA, the CDR3 is TGCGCCAGCAGCCAAGATGGAGGAGGGAAAGATGAAAAACTGTTTTTT.

The rearrangement joins TRBV2 to TRBJ1-2; a weak D match, TRBD1 (5 bases). The length of the CDR3 is 15 residues. V lost 2 bases to trimming and J lost 5 bases, with 15 bases between them. Germline loops: CDR1 SNHLY, CDR2 FYNNEI. The CDR3 nucleotides read TGTGCCAGCAGTGAAAATCGGCAGGGAGGGTATGGCTACACCTTC. Protein sequence: CASSENRQGGYGYTF.

V usage is TRBV6-2 or TRBV6-3 and J usage is TRBJ2-7; TRBD2 matches 11 bases. The germline V gene encodes CDR1 MNHEY and CDR2 SVGEGT. The CDR3 totals 15 residues. Germline trimming cut 4 bases from V and 5 bases from J; bases unmatched to any gene: 7. The CDR3 loop reads CASSFLAGGENEQYF. CDR3 sequence (DNA): TGTGCCAGCAGTTTCCTAGCGGGAGGCGAAAACGAGCAGTACTTC.

The rearrangement joins TRBV7-2 to TRBJ1-6; D may be TRBD1 (6 bases). The CDR3 consists of 16 residues. Germline V gene sequence: CDR1 SGHTA, CDR2 FQGNSA. The V end was cut by 1 base, the J end by 7 bases, with 14 bases between. In DNA, the CDR3 is TGTGCCAGCAGCTTAGAGCAGGGGAGTACAAATTCACCCCTCCACTTT. It encodes CASSLEQGSTNSPLHF.

The chain is built from TRBV4-3 and TRBJ1-5; tentative D call: TRBD1 (5 bases). The CDR3 contains 16 residues. The V end was cut by 1 base, the J end by 3 bases, with 13 bases between. The germline V gene encodes CDR1 LGHNA and CDR2 YSLEER. CDR3 loop: CASSQGPPGPNQPQHF. CDR3 nucleotides: TGCGCCAGCAGCCAAGGGCCCCCGGGACCCAATCAGCCCCAGCATTTT.

The gene calls are TRBV24-1 and TRBJ2-7; TRBD1 aligns across 8 bases. This CDR3 region has 14 residues. Germline V gene data show CDR1 as KGHDR and CDR2 as SFDVKD. Losses at the gene ends were 2 bases for V and 5 bases for J; bases not matched to a gene: 4. The CDR3 coding sequence is TGTGCCACCAGTGATTACAGGGGGATACACGAGCAGTACTTC. It translates to CATSDYRGIHEQYF.

V usage is TRBV7-9 and J usage is TRBJ2-2, with D possibly being TRBD2 (5 bases). The CDR3 length is 14 residues. Germline CDR1 and CDR2: SEHNR and FQNEAQ (reference sequence). The germline V and J ends were trimmed by 2 bases and 7 bases, with 11 bases remaining between them. The CDR3 nucleotides are TGTGCCAGCAGCTTAATTCGGACTCACGGGGAGCTGTTTTTT. Translated: CASSLIRTHGELFF.

This clone was seen a single time. One end of the junction is discordant with germline, which a read error may explain. V and J are TRBV12-3 or TRBV12-4 and TRBJ1-2; D is ambiguous. The CDR3 loop spans 13 amino acids. The DNA of the CDR3 is TGTGCCAGCAGTTTAGCCATCACCACGGAGGTCTCCTTC. Its protein is CASSLAITTEVSF.

The V and J genes are TRBV5-6 and TRBJ2-7; D might be TRBD1 (5 bases). This CDR3 contains 16 residues. Germline V gene data show CDR1 as SGHDT and CDR2 as YYEEEE. V lost 4 bases, J lost 4 bases, and 21 bases lay in between. This chain's CDR3 is CASSPNHGRGPYEQYF. CDR3 nucleotide sequence: TGTGCCAGCAGCCCTAATCATGGAAGGGGCCCTTACGAGCAGTACTTC.

The chain combines TRBV7-2 with TRBJ2-1, with 11 bases fitting TRBD1. V shed 2 bases and J 0 bases; nucleotides not matched to a gene: 9. Germline CDR1 SGHTA, CDR2 FQGNSA. The CDR3 loop spans 19 amino acids. In DNA form, the CDR3 reads TGTGCCAGCAGCTTAAGAGGGACAGGGGGTGCCTCCTCCTACAATGAGCAGTTCTTC. Translated, it gives CASSLRGTGGASSYNEQFF.

The chain recombines TRBV28 with TRBJ1-1; 9 nucleotides agree with TRBD1. V dropped 6 bases and J dropped 4; count of bases not matched to a gene: 9. Germline CDR1 and CDR2: MDHEN and SYDVKM. The CDR3 extends over 15 amino acids. The CDR3 nucleotides are TGTGCCAGCAGCCCGACGGGGACAGGGAGCACTGAAGCTTTCTTT. Encoded protein: CASSPTGTGSTEAFF.

The rearrangement joins TRBV7-2 to TRBJ2-7; 8 bases align to TRBD1. The ends lost 5 bases at V and 6 bases at J; junction bases unmatched: 3. The germline V gene encodes CDR1 SGHTA and CDR2 FQGNSA. The CDR3 extends over 12 amino acids. CDR3 in DNA: TGTGCCAGCAGCCTGACAGGGGCCGAGCAGTACTTC. Protein sequence: CASSLTGAEQYF. Supplemented by reference TRBV7-2 and TRBJ2-7, the full variable domain reads GAGVSQSPSNKVTEKGKDVELRCDPISGHTALYWYRQSLGQGLEFLIYFQGNSAPDKSGLPSDRFSAERTGGSVSTLTIQRTQQEDSAVYLCASSLTGAEQYFGPGTRLTVT.

The V and J genes are TRBV6-6 and TRBJ1-6; D is unresolved. CDR1 is MNHNY and CDR2 is SVGAGI in the germline V gene (reference sequence). CDR3 size: 13 residues. V lost 2 bases and J 9 bases, leaving 8 bases between the germline ends. The CDR3 DNA reads as TGTGCCAGCAGTTACATCGGGAGTTCACCCCTCCACTTT. Its protein is CASSYIGSSPLHF.

The V gene is TRBV10-3, the J gene TRBJ2-5; D may be TRBD2 (5 bases). Trimming pared 8 bases from V and 3 bases from J, leaving 7 bases between. Germline CDR1 ENHRY, CDR2 SYGVKD. This CDR3 is built from 11 residues. The CDR3 DNA is TGTGCCATCGGACTTGAAGAGACCCAGTACTTC. Encoded protein: CAIGLEETQYF.

V gene TRBV25-1 combines with J gene TRBJ1-2; TRBD1 matches 7 bases. Trimming took 8 bases from V and 4 from J; bases not matched to a gene: 7. The length of the CDR3 is 13 residues. Germline CDR1 reads MGHDK; CDR2 reads SYGVNS. The CDR3 sequence: CASLDRLGYGYTF. CDR3 DNA sequence: TGTGCCAGCCTGGACAGGTTGGGCTATGGCTACACCTTC.

As for this clone: The same CDR3 also results from other DNA sequences found in this sample. The chain combines TRBV24-1 with TRBJ2-2; D assignment may be TRBD1 or TRBD2 (5 bases each). Germline V gene lookup returns CDR1 KGHDR and CDR2 SFDVKD. The CDR3 consists of 14 residues. Deletions cut 6 bases from V and 1 base from J, with 8 bases between. The CDR3 loop reads CATSRGQNTGELFF. The CDR3 DNA sequence: TGTGCCACCAGTCGGGGCCAGAACACCGGGGAGCTGTTTTTT.

V and J are TRBV7-9 and TRBJ1-4; 7 nucleotides match TRBD1. The germline CDR1 and CDR2 sequences are SEHNR and FQNEAQ (reference sequence). The length of the CDR3 is 15 residues. Losses at the gene ends were 5 bases for V and 5 bases for J; bases not matched to a gene: 8. The chain's CDR3 is CASSDKTGTNEKLFF. CDR3 DNA sequence: TGTGCCAGCAGCGATAAGACAGGGACAAATGAAAAACTGTTTTTT.

The chain has TRBV7-2 and TRBJ1-3, with 12 positions matching TRBD1. This CDR3 contains 16 residues. Germline-derived CDR1 and CDR2 are SGHTA and FQGNSA. Trimming at V came to 2 bases and at J to 6 bases, leaving 5 bases not matched to a gene. This chain's CDR3 is CASSLRDRGPKNTIYF. The CDR3 DNA is TGTGCCAGCAGCTTAAGGGACAGGGGGCCAAAAAACACCATATATTTT.